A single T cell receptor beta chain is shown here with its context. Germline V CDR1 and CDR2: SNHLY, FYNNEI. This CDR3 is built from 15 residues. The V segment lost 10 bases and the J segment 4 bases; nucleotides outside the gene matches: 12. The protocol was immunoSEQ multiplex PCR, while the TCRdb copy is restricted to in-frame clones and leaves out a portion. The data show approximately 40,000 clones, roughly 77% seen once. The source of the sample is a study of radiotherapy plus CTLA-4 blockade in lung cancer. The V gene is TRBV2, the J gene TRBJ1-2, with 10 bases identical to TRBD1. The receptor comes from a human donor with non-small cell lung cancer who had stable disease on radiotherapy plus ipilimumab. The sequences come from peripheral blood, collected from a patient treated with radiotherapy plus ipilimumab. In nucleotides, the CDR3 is TGTGCCACCAATCCGGGACAGGGGCCATTCTATGGCTACACCTTC. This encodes CATNPGQGPFYGYTF.